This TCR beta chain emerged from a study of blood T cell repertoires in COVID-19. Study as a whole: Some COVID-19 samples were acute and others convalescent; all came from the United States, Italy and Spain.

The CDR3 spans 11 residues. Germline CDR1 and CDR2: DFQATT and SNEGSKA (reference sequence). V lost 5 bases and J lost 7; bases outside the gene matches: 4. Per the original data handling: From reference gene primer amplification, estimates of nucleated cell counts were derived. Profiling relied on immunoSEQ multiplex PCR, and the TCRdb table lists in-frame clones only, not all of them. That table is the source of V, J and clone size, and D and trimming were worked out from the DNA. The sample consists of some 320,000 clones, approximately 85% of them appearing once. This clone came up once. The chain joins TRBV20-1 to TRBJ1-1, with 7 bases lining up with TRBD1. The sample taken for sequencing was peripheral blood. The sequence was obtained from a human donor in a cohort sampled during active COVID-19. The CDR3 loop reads CSASGTDEAFF. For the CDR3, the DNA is TGCAGTGCTTCAGGGACAGATGAAGCTTTCTTT.